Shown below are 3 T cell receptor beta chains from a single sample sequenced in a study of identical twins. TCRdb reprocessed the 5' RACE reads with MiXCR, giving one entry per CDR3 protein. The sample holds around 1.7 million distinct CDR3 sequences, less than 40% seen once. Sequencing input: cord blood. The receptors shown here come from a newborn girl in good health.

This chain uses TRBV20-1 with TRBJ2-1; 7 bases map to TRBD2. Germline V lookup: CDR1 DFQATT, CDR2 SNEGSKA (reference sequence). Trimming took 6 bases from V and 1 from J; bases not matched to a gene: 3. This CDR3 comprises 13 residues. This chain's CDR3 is CSARTRSYNEQFF. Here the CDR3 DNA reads TGCAGTGCGCGGACTAGATCCTACAATGAGCAGTTCTTC.

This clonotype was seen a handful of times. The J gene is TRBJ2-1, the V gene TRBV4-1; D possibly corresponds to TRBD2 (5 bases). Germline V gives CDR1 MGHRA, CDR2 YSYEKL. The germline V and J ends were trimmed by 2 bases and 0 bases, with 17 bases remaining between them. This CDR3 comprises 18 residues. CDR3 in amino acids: CASSQPKAGRSSYNEQFF. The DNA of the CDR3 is TGCGCCAGCAGCCAACCCAAGGCGGGTAGGAGCTCCTACAATGAGCAGTTCTTC.

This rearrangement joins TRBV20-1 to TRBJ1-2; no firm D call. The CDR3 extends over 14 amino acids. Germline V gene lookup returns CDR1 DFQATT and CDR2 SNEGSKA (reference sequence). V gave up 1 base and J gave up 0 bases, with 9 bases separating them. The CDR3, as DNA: TGCAGTGCTAGAGTACTAAGGCCTAACTATGGCTACACCTTC. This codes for CSARVLRPNYGYTF.